The clone carrying this T cell receptor (beta chain) was detected only a few times. The table came from immunoSEQ multiplex PCR; TCRdb's copy has only in-frame clones and leaves some out. The sample lists 150,000 or so clones, around 84% occurring once. The record originates from a study of blood T cell repertoires in COVID-19. At the level of the study: COVID-19 samples collected from the United States, Italy and Spain covered acute and convalescent phases.

The junction had 6 bases not matched to a gene; V was cut back by 7 bases and J by 5 bases. Looked up from germline, CDR1 is LNHDA and CDR2 is SQIVND (reference sequence). The CDR3 has 14 residues. V and J are TRBV19 and TRBJ2-1; TRBD1 matches 9 bases. The clonotype comes from a man aged 45-65 years with active or convalescent COVID-19. The specimen sequenced was peripheral blood. The CDR3 protein is CASTDRGSNNEQFF. Written as DNA, the CDR3 is TGTGCCAGTACCGACAGGGGGAGTAACAATGAGCAGTTCTTC.